This is a list of T cell receptor beta chains from one sample in a study of metastatic and nonmetastatic thyroid tumors. Via MiXCR, TCRdb re-called the PCR reads. The sample consists of about 43,000 clones, 3% to 3.5% of them appearing once. The sample comprised blood. These receptors were collected from a female donor with papillary thyroid cancer or a benign thyroid nodule (not recorded which). Some clones in this sample may be carry-over from other donors' samples. The CDR3 runs from the conserved cysteine through the conserved F or W. The D gene is left open where the match is weak. Size is omitted from some rows. Given values are once, few, many or a class for expanded clones.

CDR3aa,CDR3nt,v_gene,d_gene,j_gene,abundance
CATQRSLRGRDPLRGNTIYF,TGTGCCACCCAGAGAAGCTTAAGGGGCAGGGACCCCCTGCGTGGAAACACCATATATTTT,TRBV9,-,TRBJ1-3,many
CASRDRITGELFF,TGTGCCAGCAGGGATAGGATTACCGGGGAGCTGTTTTTT,TRBV6-1,-,TRBJ2-2,few
CASSLSLAARDTQYF,TGTGCCAGCAGCTTATCCCTAGCGGCCAGGGATACGCAGTATTTT,TRBV5-5,TRBD2,TRBJ2-3,many
CASSQDLGGRNSPLHF,TGCGCCAGCAGCCAAGATCTCGGAGGGAGGAATTCACCCCTCCACTTT,TRBV4-1,-,TRBJ1-6,-
CASSLGALQETQYF,TGTGCCAGCTCACTAGGGGCGCTTCAAGAGACCCAGTACTTC,TRBV18,-,TRBJ2-5,many
CASSLFVRRGAGEPVSEQFF,TGTGCCAGCAGCTTATTCGTTCGGAGGGGAGCGGGAGAGCCAGTGAGTGAGCAGTTCTTC,TRBV7-3,TRBD2,TRBJ2-1,many
CASSRSNRNEAFF,TGTGCCAGCAGCCGATCGAACAGGAATGAAGCTTTCTTT,TRBV3-1,-,TRBJ1-1,many
CATSVSTSGHTDTQYF,TGTGCCACCAGTGTTTCGACTAGCGGCCACACAGATACGCAGTATTTT,TRBV24-1,TRBD2,TRBJ2-3,many
CAISESGFTEAFF,TGTGCCATCAGTGAGTCAGGGTTCACTGAAGCTTTCTTT,TRBV10-3,-,TRBJ1-1,many
CASSLSGLAAYEQYF,TGTGCCAGCAGCTTGTCGGGACTAGCGGCCTACGAGCAGTACTTC,TRBV11-3,TRBD2,TRBJ2-7,few
CASSIVGQGNYEQYF,TGTGCCAGTAGTATCGTGGGACAGGGGAACTACGAGCAGTACTTC,TRBV19,TRBD1,TRBJ2-7,many
CAIRDSGGGFEQYF,TGTGCCATCAGGGACAGCGGAGGGGGATTCGAGCAGTACTTC,TRBV10-3,-,TRBJ2-7,many
CASSLGTGVNTEAFF,TGTGCCAGCAGCTTGGGGACAGGGGTGAACACTGAAGCTTTCTTT,TRBV7-6,TRBD1,TRBJ1-1,many
CASSEAGEGYNEQFF,TGTGCCAGCAGTGAAGCGGGAGAGGGGTACAATGAGCAGTTCTTC,TRBV6-1,-,TRBJ2-1,-
CASSSVVSGNTIYF,TGTGCCAGCAGTTCCGTAGTATCTGGAAACACCATATATTTT,TRBV6-2/TRBV6-3,-,TRBJ1-3,few
CASSQGGRVGYTF,TGTGCCAGCAGCCAAGGGGGGCGGGTTGGCTACACCTTC,TRBV3-1,-,TRBJ1-2,many
CASRKLAGSKNEQFF,TGTGCCAGCAGAAAACTAGCCGGGAGCAAAAATGAGCAGTTCTTC,TRBV6-4,-,TRBJ2-1,many
CASSIAYNQPQHF,TGTGCCAGTAGTATAGCCTACAATCAGCCCCAGCATTTT,TRBV19,-,TRBJ1-5,-
CASILALGRGYEQYF,TGTGCCAGCATTTTAGCCCTTGGGCGGGGGTACGAGCAGTACTTC,TRBV12-3/TRBV12-4,TRBD2,TRBJ2-7,-
CASSLDPAYEQYF,TGTGCCAGCAGCTTAGATCCAGCCTACGAGCAGTACTTC,TRBV11-3,-,TRBJ2-7,many
CASSEAVPAFSYEQYF,TGTGCCAGCAGTGAAGCGGTTCCCGCTTTCTCCTACGAGCAGTACTTC,TRBV6-1,-,TRBJ2-7,-
CASSQSLLAGDNEQFF,TGTGCCAGCAGCCAAAGCCTACTAGCGGGGGACAATGAGCAGTTCTTC,TRBV4-2,TRBD2,TRBJ2-1,many
CASSPGGTLTGRLTDTQYF,TGCGCCAGCAGCCCGGGTGGTACTCTCACGGGAAGACTCACAGATACGCAGTATTTT,TRBV5-1,-,TRBJ2-3,many
CASSEEGGGGTQYF,TGTGCCAGCAGTGAAGAAGGGGGAGGGGGGACCCAGTACTTC,TRBV6-1,-,TRBJ2-5,many
CATQGLNYEQYF,TGTGCCACCCAGGGACTAAATTACGAGCAGTACTTC,TRBV27,TRBD2,TRBJ2-7,many
CASSQDGETQYF,TGTGCCAGCAGCCAAGATGGGGAGACCCAGTACTTC,TRBV3-1,-,TRBJ2-5,many
CASSFGQETQYF,TGTGCCAGCAGTTTTGGCCAAGAGACCCAGTACTTC,TRBV28,-,TRBJ2-5,many
CASSEAGGGHTDTQYF,TGTGCCAGCAGTGAAGCAGGAGGGGGCCACACAGATACGCAGTATTTT,TRBV6-1,-,TRBJ2-3,many
CASSPTTGVNTEAFF,TGTGCCAGTAGTCCCACGACAGGGGTGAACACTGAAGCTTTCTTT,TRBV19,TRBD1,TRBJ1-1,many
CASSTTSGTHYEQYF,TGTGCCAGCAGTACGACTAGCGGAACCCACTACGAGCAGTACTTC,TRBV6-2/TRBV6-3,TRBD2,TRBJ2-7,-
CSARDSSRGQLRGAETQYF,TGCAGTGCTAGAGATTCCTCGCGGGGACAGCTAAGGGGTGCAGAGACCCAGTACTTC,TRBV20-1,-,TRBJ2-5,many
CASSQVQLEGTEAFF,TGTGCCAGCAGCCAAGTACAATTGGAGGGAACTGAAGCTTTCTTT,TRBV4-2,-,TRBJ1-1,many
CASSLGQEADEQYF,TGTGCCAGCAGCTTGGGACAGGAGGCAGACGAGCAGTACTTC,TRBV28,TRBD1,TRBJ2-7,few
CASSLGRLAYEQYF,TGTGCCAGCAGCTTAGGGAGACTAGCCTACGAGCAGTACTTC,TRBV11-1,-,TRBJ2-7,-
CASSALSSTGELFF,TGTGCCAGCAGTGCCCTTTCGAGCACCGGGGAGCTGTTTTTT,TRBV6-1,-,TRBJ2-2,many
CASSQTPGQGSTDTQYF,TGTGCCAGCAGCCAGACTCCGGGACAGGGGAGCACAGATACGCAGTATTTT,TRBV7-9,TRBD1,TRBJ2-3,many
CASSPLAGVDNEQYF,TGTGCCAGCAGTCCACTAGCGGGAGTGGACAACGAGCAGTACTTC,TRBV12-3/TRBV12-4,TRBD2,TRBJ2-7,few
CASSPPGGGGYTF,TGTGCCAGCTCACCCCCCGGGGGCGGTGGCTACACCTTC,TRBV18,-,TRBJ1-2,many
CASRMEGYQPQHF,TGTGCCAGTAGAATGGAGGGTTATCAGCCCCAGCATTTT,TRBV19,-,TRBJ1-5,-
CALGGASYGYTF,TGTGCCCTTGGGGGGGCCAGCTATGGCTACACCTTC,TRBV30,-,TRBJ1-2,few
CASSYSAGNTEAFF,TGTGCCAGCAGTTACTCTGCCGGGAACACTGAAGCTTTCTTT,TRBV6-5,-,TRBJ1-1,many
CSAKTGGASGYTF,TGCAGTGCTAAGACAGGGGGGGCTAGTGGCTACACCTTC,TRBV20-1,TRBD1,TRBJ1-2,many
CASSLLTSGRVNTQYF,TGTGCCAGCAGTCTCTTGACTAGCGGGAGGGTAAATACGCAGTATTTT,TRBV27,TRBD2,TRBJ2-3,few
CASSHLDRAYGYTF,TGTGCCAGCAGTCACCTGGACAGGGCTTATGGCTACACCTTC,TRBV6-1,TRBD1,TRBJ1-2,many
CASSDRDNSPLHF,TGTGCCAGCAGTGACAGGGATAATTCACCCCTCCACTTT,TRBV6-4,-,TRBJ1-6,few
CASRIRGGDTEAFF,TGTGCCAGCAGAATCAGGGGGGGAGACACTGAAGCTTTCTTT,TRBV27,TRBD1,TRBJ1-1,few
CASRTGMGTDTQYF,TGTGCCAGCAGGACAGGGATGGGCACAGATACGCAGTATTTT,TRBV6-4,TRBD1,TRBJ2-3,few
CASSVGGVGDYGYTF,TGTGCCAGCAGTGTGGGGGGGGTAGGCGACTATGGCTACACCTTC,TRBV28,-,TRBJ1-2,-
CAIRSDRGQETQYF,TGTGCCATCAGGTCGGACAGGGGACAAGAGACCCAGTACTTC,TRBV10-3,TRBD1,TRBJ2-5,many
CASIEGALNTGELFF,TGTGCCAGCATCGAGGGGGCACTAAACACCGGGGAGCTGTTTTTT,TRBV7-9,TRBD1,TRBJ2-2,few
CASSIGPVGNQPQHF,TGTGCCAGTAGTATAGGACCCGTCGGAAATCAGCCCCAGCATTTT,TRBV19,-,TRBJ1-5,few
CASRLSAGFPTEQFF,TGTGCCAGCAGGCTCTCCGCGGGATTCCCAACCGAGCAGTTCTTC,TRBV6-1,-,TRBJ2-1,many
CASSTQATPNTGELFF,TGTGCCAGCAGTACCCAGGCGACACCGAACACCGGGGAGCTGTTTTTT,TRBV28,-,TRBJ2-2,-